This TCR beta chain derives from a study of Graves' ophthalmopathy and Graves' hyperthyroidism. Study results and limitations: Ophthalmopathy and stable hyperthyroidism were discriminated by a 13-signature model, with 87.88% sensitivity and approximately 77% specificity.

V gave up 0 bases and J gave up 1 base; unmatched junction bases: 11. The germline V gene has CDR1 LGHNA and CDR2 YSLEER. The CDR3 has 18 residues. RNA transcripts served as template for amplifying TCR beta CDR3 sequences. HTBI primers were employed in first-round RT-PCR, then a second-round multiplex PCR followed. TCRdb recomputed calls from the multiplex PCR reads with MiXCR, one row per CDR3 protein. Here the sample spans just over 400,000 distinct CDR3 sequences, about 21% being singletons. Hyperthyroidism was classified as stable if no ophthalmopathy occurred within 18 months of follow-up. Establishment of the diagnosis relied upon clinical symptoms, serum thyroxine, TRAb, thyroid ultrasound and orbital computed tomography. The PBMCs had their origin in 7.5 to 10 ml of fresh peripheral blood. For this clonotype: Its antigen is as yet unknown.

This chain joins TRBV4-3 and TRBJ2-7, with 8 positions matching TRBD2. Sample: peripheral blood. The TCR was taken from a woman under 30 with stable Graves' hyperthyroidism. The CDR3 nucleotides are TGCGCCAGCAGCCAAGATCGTAACGGGAGGGCCGGATCCTACGAGCAGTACTTC. Residues: CASSQDRNGRAGSYEQYF.